Listed here are 23 T cell receptor beta chains from one sample, sequenced in a study of control samples from healthy donors and cancer patients. Profiled with immunoSEQ multiplex PCR; TCRdb holds only in-frame clones, not every one. The sample records about 190,000 clones, roughly nine tenths being singletons. Sample: blood. All receptors come from a man younger than 45 in good health.

The genes are TRBV12-3 or TRBV12-4 and TRBJ1-3; D not certain. The CDR3 has 13 amino acids. Trimming shortened V by 6 bases and J by 4 bases, and 10 bases separated the two germline ends. As DNA, the CDR3 is TGTGCCAGCAGCCCCCATACAGGAAACACCATATATTTT. The encoded protein is CASSPHTGNTIYF.

The rearrangement uses TRBV6-5 and TRBJ1-2, with D possibly TRBD1 on 6 matching bases. The V gene lost 2 bases and the J gene lost 3 bases, with 7 bases spanning the gap. CDR1 is MNHEY and CDR2 is SVGAGI in the germline V gene. The CDR3 spans 13 residues. CDR3 residues: CASSYGGDYGYTF. Here the CDR3 DNA reads TGTGCCAGCAGTTACGGGGGCGACTATGGCTACACCTTC.

This chain joins TRBV6-6 and TRBJ1-6, with D possibly being TRBD1 (6 bases). CDR1 is MNHNY, CDR2 SVGAGI, per germline (reference sequence). V shed 0 bases and J shed 10 bases, with 13 bases lying between them. The CDR3 has 15 residues. CDR3 coding DNA: TGTGCCAGCAGTTACTCGCGGGGGCATAGGTCACCCCTCCACTTT. As protein: CASSYSRGHRSPLHF.

CDR3 residues: CASSTSGGATGDTQYF. Written as DNA, the CDR3 is TGTGCCAGCAGTACTAGCGGGGGGGCCACGGGAGATACGCAGTATTTT. The rearrangement links TRBV5-4 to TRBJ2-3; 13 bases line up with TRBD2. The length of the CDR3 is 16 residues. J was trimmed by 5 bases and V by 5 bases; bases with no gene match: 8. In germline, CDR1 is SGHNT, CDR2 YYREEE (reference sequence).

The chain recombines TRBV24-1 with TRBJ2-1; 9 bases agree with TRBD1. The CDR3 is 15 amino acids. Unmatched junction bases numbered 8, after V lost 3 bases and J lost 9 bases. Germline V gives CDR1 KGHDR, CDR2 SFDVKD. The CDR3 DNA is TGTGCCACCAGTGATCTACCGGGACAGGGCGGTGAGCAGTTCTTC. It specifies CATSDLPGQGGEQFF.

The gene calls are TRBV9 and TRBJ1-3; D is possibly TRBD1 (5 bases). CDR1 is SGDLS and CDR2 is YYNGEE in the germline V gene. The V end lost 0 bases, the J end lost 0 bases, and 10 bases lay between the germline ends. CDR3 size: 16 residues. CDR3: CASSVGGVSSGNTIYF. The CDR3 nucleotides are TGTGCCAGCAGCGTAGGAGGGGTATCCTCTGGAAACACCATATATTTT.

The chain links TRBV19 to TRBJ1-5, with D unresolved. V lost 5 bases and J 2 bases, leaving 7 bases between the germline ends. The V gene's germline CDR1 is LNHDA and CDR2 SQIVND (reference sequence). The CDR3 is made up of 13 amino acids. The CDR3 coding sequence is TGTGCCAGTAGTCGGGTCGGCAATCAGCCCCAGCATTTT. Amino acids: CASSRVGNQPQHF.

The chain uses TRBV5-1 and TRBJ2-2, with TRBD1 matching 9 bases. Trimming at V came to 0 bases and at J to 6 bases, leaving 3 bases not matched to a gene. Germline loops: CDR1 SGHRS, CDR2 YFSETQ. The CDR3 runs 15 residues. The CDR3 loop is CASSLVTGGSGELFF. The CDR3 DNA follows: TGCGCCAGCAGCTTGGTTACAGGGGGCTCCGGGGAGCTGTTTTTT.

Only one count was recorded for this clone. No DNA is shown, since the ends of the CDR3 on it are uncertain; the CDR3 is the one TCRdb lists. The genes are TRBV7-9 and TRBJ1-1; TRBD1, the D gene given by the table, was not confirmed from the DNA. The CDR3 sequence runs 14 residues, both termini included. Germline values: CDR1 SEHNR, CDR2 FQNEAQ (reference sequence). Here the CDR3 reads CASSFGQGDTEAFF.

The gene calls are TRBV30 and TRBJ1-6; D not resolved. The CDR3 length is 15 residues. Trimming took 3 bases from V and 7 from J, leaving 16 bases between them. Germline V gene sequence: CDR1 GTSNPN, CDR2 SVGIG (reference sequence). This CDR3 is CAWREHGTENSPLHF. In DNA form, the CDR3 reads TGTGCCTGGAGAGAACACGGAACCGAAAATTCACCCCTCCACTTT.

The chain joins TRBV6-1 to TRBJ2-3; 14 bases line up with TRBD2. CDR1 and CDR2 from the germline V gene are MNHNS and SASEGT. J gave up 4 bases and V 3 bases, and 0 bases lay outside the gene matches. The CDR3 extends over 15 amino acids. The CDR3 nucleotides are TGTGCCAGCAGTGAGGGACTAGCGGGGGCAGATACGCAGTATTTT. Amino acids: CASSEGLAGADTQYF.

This chain links TRBV5-1 with TRBJ2-2, with 7 bases matching TRBD1. Looked up from germline, CDR1 is SGHRS and CDR2 is YFSETQ. V shed 0 bases, J shed 0 bases, and the junction held 2 bases outside the gene matches. The CDR3 sequence is 16 residues long. Here the CDR3 DNA reads TGCGCCAGCAGCTTGGCGACAGGGTCGAACACCGGGGAGCTGTTTTTT. Translation gives CASSLATGSNTGELFF.

CDR3 region: CASSPLDRINEQFF. The CDR3 DNA reads TGTGCCAGTAGCCCCTTGGACCGCATCAATGAGCAGTTCTTC. This chain connects TRBV19 to TRBJ2-1; D gene unclear. V was pared by 6 bases and J by 6 bases, with 15 bases between. Germline V lookup: CDR1 LNHDA, CDR2 SQIVND (reference sequence). The length of the CDR3 is 14 residues.

The V call is TRBV3-1 (or the pseudogene TRBV3-2), the J call TRBJ2-1; the D gene is possibly TRBD2 (5 bases). V gave up 5 bases and J gave up 8 bases, with 10 bases separating them. This CDR3 comprises 12 residues. Germline CDR1 is LGHDT and CDR2 is YNNKEL (reference sequence). The CDR3 here is CASSYSVDEQFF. CDR3 in DNA: TGTGCCAGCAGCTATAGCGTGGATGAGCAGTTCTTC.

The chain combines TRBV3-1 (or the pseudogene TRBV3-2) with TRBJ2-7; tentatively, D is TRBD1 or TRBD2 (5 bases each). The CDR3 runs to 15 residues. V gave up 3 bases and J gave up 2 bases, with 14 bases separating them. Germline loops: CDR1 LGHDT, CDR2 YNNKEL (reference sequence). The CDR3 DNA reads TGTGCCAGCAGCCAGGGGGAACCCTTGGCCTACGAGCAGTACTTC. Amino acid sequence: CASSQGEPLAYEQYF.

The chain joins TRBV7-2 to TRBJ1-2, with D perhaps matching TRBD1 (5 bases). Trimming shortened V by 1 base and J by 7 bases, and 16 bases separated the two germline ends. This CDR3 is 15 amino acids long. Germline-derived CDR1 and CDR2 are SGHTA and FQGNSA. CDR3 bases: TGTGCCAGCAGCTTAGGGGGGACTTCGACGCCTGGCTACACCTTC. Its protein product is CASSLGGTSTPGYTF.

This chain connects TRBV4-1 to TRBJ2-2; D may be TRBD1 or TRBD2 (5 bases each). The germline V gene encodes CDR1 MGHRA and CDR2 YSYEKL. The V end was cut by 0 bases, the J end by 2 bases, with 13 bases between. The CDR3 has 17 residues. The DNA of the CDR3 is TGCGCCAGCAGCCAAGAGCTGGGGACGGTAAACACCGGGGAGCTGTTTTTT. Its protein is CASSQELGTVNTGELFF.

The chain carries TRBV29-1 and TRBJ1-4, with TRBD1 matching 7 bases. The V gene's germline CDR1 is SQVTM and CDR2 ANQGSEA. Trimming took 6 bases from V and 4 from J; bases not matched to a gene: 11. The CDR3 consists of 15 residues. This CDR3 reads CSVPDPDRDNEKLFF. CDR3 nucleotide sequence: TGCAGCGTCCCCGACCCTGACAGGGATAATGAAAAACTGTTTTTT.

The V gene is TRBV27, the J gene TRBJ2-1; 7 nucleotides align to TRBD1. The CDR3 consists of 15 residues. Trimming took 7 bases from V and 6 from J; bases not matched to a gene: 12. Germline loops: CDR1 MNHEY, CDR2 SMNVEV (reference sequence). CDR3 loop: CASNRQGLDVNEQFF. The CDR3, as DNA: TGTGCCAGCAACCGACAGGGTCTCGATGTCAATGAGCAGTTCTTC.

V usage is TRBV2 and J usage is TRBJ1-6; D perhaps matches TRBD1 (5 bases). The germline V gene encodes CDR1 SNHLY and CDR2 FYNNEI. Trimming shortened V by 8 bases and J by 0 bases, and 20 bases separated the two germline ends. This CDR3 has 18 amino acids. The CDR3 here is CASGPGPGAPSYNSPLHF. CDR3 nucleotide sequence: TGTGCCAGCGGACCCGGGCCCGGGGCACCCTCCTATAATTCACCCCTCCACTTT.

This clone was counted a few times. V gene TRBV5-1 combines with J gene TRBJ1-2; TRBD1 matches 9 bases. V shed 0 bases and J 1 base; nucleotides not matched to a gene: 1. This CDR3 contains 15 residues. The germline CDR1 and CDR2 sequences are SGHRS and YFSETQ. Here the CDR3 DNA reads TGCGCCAGCAGCTTGGAGGGACAGGGTAACTATGGCTACACCTTC. Amino acid sequence: CASSLEGQGNYGYTF.

V gene TRBV12-5 combines with J gene TRBJ1-4, with TRBD1 identical over 8 bases. CDR3 length equals 14 residues. V was clipped by 3 bases and J by 4 bases; unmatched bases: 1. Germline V gene sequence: CDR1 LGHNT, CDR2 FRNRAP. CDR3 sequence reads: CASGFGQGNEKLFF. The CDR3 DNA sequence: TGTGCTAGTGGTTTTGGACAGGGTAATGAAAAACTGTTTTTT.

The gene calls are TRBV2 and TRBJ1-5; no clear D gene. There are 17 residues in the CDR3. V lost 8 bases and J 3 bases, leaving 23 bases between the germline ends. In germline, CDR1 is SNHLY, CDR2 FYNNEI. The CDR3 bases are TGTGCCAGCGGGCTAAAAAGTCAGAGTGGTAACAATCAGCCCCAGCATTTT. Translating gives CASGLKSQSGNNQPQHF.